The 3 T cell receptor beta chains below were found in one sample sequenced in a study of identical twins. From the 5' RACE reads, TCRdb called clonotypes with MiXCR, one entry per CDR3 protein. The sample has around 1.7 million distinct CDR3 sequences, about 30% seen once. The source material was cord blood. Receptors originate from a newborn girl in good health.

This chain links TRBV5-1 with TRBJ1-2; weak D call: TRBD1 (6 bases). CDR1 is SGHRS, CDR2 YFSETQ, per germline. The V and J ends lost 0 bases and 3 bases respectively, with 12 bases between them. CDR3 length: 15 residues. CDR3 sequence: CASSLAPGADYGYTF. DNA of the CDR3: TGCGCCAGCAGCTTGGCCCCAGGGGCGGACTATGGCTACACCTTC.

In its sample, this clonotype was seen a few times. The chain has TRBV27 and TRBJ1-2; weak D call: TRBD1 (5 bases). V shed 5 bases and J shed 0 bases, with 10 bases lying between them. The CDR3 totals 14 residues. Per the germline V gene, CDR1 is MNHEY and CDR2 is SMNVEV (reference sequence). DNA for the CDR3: TGTGCCAGCAGTACTTGGGGGGCTAACTATGGCTACACCTTC. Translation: CASSTWGANYGYTF.

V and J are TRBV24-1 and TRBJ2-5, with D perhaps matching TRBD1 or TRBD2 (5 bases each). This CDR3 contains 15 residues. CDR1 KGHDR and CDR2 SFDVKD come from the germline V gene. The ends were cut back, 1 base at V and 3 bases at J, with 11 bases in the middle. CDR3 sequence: CATSDLGLGEETQYF. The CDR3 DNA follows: TGTGCCACCAGTGATTTAGGTTTGGGGGAAGAGACCCAGTACTTC.